A selection of T cell receptor beta chains follows, all from one sample in a study of T cell responses to AZD1222 COVID-19 vaccine. Assay: immunoSEQ multiplex PCR; the TCRdb copy retains only in-frame clones and omits some. The repertoire has roughly 150,000 clones, about 89% of them found once; the top ten carry approximately 1.2%. The sample in question was peripheral blood, obtained 28 days after the second AZD1222 dose. These receptor sequences come from an adult who received the AZD1222 COVID-19 vaccine. The CDR3 runs from the conserved cysteine through the conserved F or W. The D gene is left open where the match is weak. Rows may omit the clone size; those that give it use once, few, many or a size class.

J,size,V,D,DNA,CDR3
TRBJ2-7,once,TRBV28,-,TGTGCCAGCAGGGTGGGGGCGAAGGAGCAGTACTTC,CASRVGAKEQYF
TRBJ2-7,-,TRBV7-8,-,-,CASSPGTVEQYFGPGTSTVEQYF
TRBJ1-5,-,TRBV6-5,-,TGTGCCAGCAGCCAAGAAGGTTCTACGGGTCAGCCCCAGCATTTT,CASSQEGSTGQPQHF
TRBJ1-1,-,TRBV11-2,TRBD1,TGTGCCAGCAGCTTTGGACAGGCGAACACTGAAGCTTTCTTT,CASSFGQANTEAFF
TRBJ1-3,-,TRBV5-5,TRBD1,TGTGCCAGCAGCTATGACAGGGGGCAGAGAAACACCATATATTTT,CASSYDRGQRNTIYF
TRBJ2-3,once,TRBV7-2,TRBD2,TGTGCCAGCAGCTTAGCTTATGCGGGAGGACTCACAGATACGCAGTATTTT,CASSLAYAGGLTDTQYF
TRBJ2-1,-,TRBV7-9,TRBD2,TGTGCCAGCAGCCACCGAAGGACTAGCGGGAGGTCTTGGCAGTTCTTC,CASSHRRTSGRSWQFF
TRBJ1-1,-,TRBV19,-,TGTGCCAGTAGTATCCCGGGACAAATTATTAACACTGAAGCTTTCTTT,CASSIPGQIINTEAFF
TRBJ1-2,-,TRBV15,-,TGTGCCACCAGCGTCTCCACAAGTCACTATGGCTACACCTTC,CATSVSTSHYGYTF
TRBJ1-1,-,TRBV18,-,TGTGCCAGCTCCACCGGAGGGTGGAACACTGAAGCTTTCTTT,CASSTGGWNTEAFF
TRBJ2-1,-,TRBV7-6,TRBD2,TGTGCCAGCAGCTTAGCGCTGGGCGGGGGGGGTAATGAGCAGTTCTTC,CASSLALGGGGNEQFF
TRBJ1-2,-,TRBV5-5,-,TGTGCCAGCAGCTTGGTCGGGACTACCCCTAACTATGGCTACACCTTC,CASSLVGTTPNYGYTF
TRBJ2-1,-,TRBV10-3,TRBD2,TGTGCCATCAGTGAAGTGAAGCGGGGGGTCTCTCGGTCGAATGAGCAGTTCTTC,CAISEVKRGVSRSNEQFF
TRBJ1-1,-,TRBV29-1,-,TGCAGCGATAAAGGGAGTTGGGCTGAAGCTTTCTTT,CSDKGSWAEAFF
TRBJ1-5,-,TRBV11-1,-,TGTGCCAGCAGCAGAGGGACAAATCAGCCCCAGCATTTT,CASSRGTNQPQHF
TRBJ1-5,-,TRBV7-2,TRBD1,TGTGCCAGCAGCCCCGAGGGACAGAGCAATCAGCCCCAGCATTTT,CASSPEGQSNQPQHF
TRBJ1-2,-,TRBV28,-,TGTGCCAGTGACCTCCCCGGGGACACACAATATGGCTACACCTTC,CASDLPGDTQYGYTF
TRBJ2-1,-,TRBV6-5,TRBD2,TGTGCCAGCAGGCTAGCGGGGGGTGGTGAGCAGTTCTTC,CASRLAGGGEQFF
TRBJ2-7,-,TRBV6-5,TRBD2,TGTGCCAGCAGCCTCGGGGGGGTCGCCTACGAGCAGTACTTC,CASSLGGVAYEQYF
TRBJ2-7,-,TRBV6-5,-,TGTGCCAGCAGTTACGGGGCGGGGTTCGAGCAGTACTTC,CASSYGAGFEQYF
TRBJ2-7,-,TRBV28,-,TGTGCCAGCGGTTTAGGGGATAAGCAGTACTTC,CASGLGDKQYF
TRBJ2-7,-,TRBV28,TRBD1,TGTGCCAGCAGGCCCCCGGGACAGGATAACGGGCAGTACTTC,CASRPPGQDNGQYF
TRBJ2-1,-,TRBV11-1,TRBD2,TGTGCCAGCAGCCAAACCCTTAGGCGGGAGTATGGAGAGCAGTTCTTC,CASSQTLRREYGEQFF
TRBJ1-6,-,TRBV3-1/TRBV3-2,-,TGTGCCAGCAGCCAAGATCAAGGGGGGCGATCACCCCTCCACTTT,CASSQDQGGRSPLHF
TRBJ2-7,-,TRBV27,TRBD2,TGTGCCAGCAGTTTACTCGGGACTAGGAGTGTCCACGAGCAGTACTTC,CASSLLGTRSVHEQYF
TRBJ2-1,-,TRBV11-2,TRBD2,TGTGCCAGCAGCTTAGTTGAACTAGCGGATTACAATGAGCAGTTCTTC,CASSLVELADYNEQFF
TRBJ2-7,-,TRBV27,-,TGTGCCAGCAGTCGGATTACCCCCCCCTACGAGCAGTACTTC,CASSRITPPYEQYF
TRBJ2-2,-,TRBV7-3,-,TGTGCCAGCAGCTCCGGGGCGAACACCGGGGAGCTGTTTTTT,CASSSGANTGELFF
TRBJ2-1,-,TRBV28,TRBD2,TGTGCCAGCAGCAGAAGCGGGAACAATGAGCAGTTCTTC,CASSRSGNNEQFF
TRBJ1-1,-,TRBV19,TRBD1,TGTGCCAGTAGTAGGACAGGGGGAAACACTGAAGCTTTCTTT,CASSRTGGNTEAFF
TRBJ2-2,once,TRBV7-6,TRBD2,TGTGCCAGCAGCTTGGGACTAGCGGGAGGTAGTGAGGAGCTGTTTTTT,CASSLGLAGGSEELFF
TRBJ1-1,-,TRBV5-4,-,TGTGCCAGCAGCTTGGAACAGGCCACTGAAGCTTTCTTT,CASSLEQATEAFF
TRBJ1-1,once,TRBV29-1,-,TGCAGCGCCAGTCTGAACACTGAAGCTTTCTTT,CSASLNTEAFF
TRBJ1-1,-,TRBV29-1,-,TGCAGCGTGTATAAGGACTCTACATCGAACACTGAAGCTTTCTTT,CSVYKDSTSNTEAFF
TRBJ2-1,-,TRBV29-1,TRBD1,TGCAGCGTCCGGGACAGCTACAATGAGCAGTTCTTC,CSVRDSYNEQFF
TRBJ1-3,once,TRBV25-1,-,TGTGCCAGCAGTGAAATCGGCAGGAGCTCTGGAAACACCATATATTTT,CASSEIGRSSGNTIYF